Presented here are 5 T cell receptor beta chains from one specimen sequenced in a study of vaccination effects on CD4 cells after COVID-19. Investigators separated out CD4+ T cells once about 10 days of culture had passed. Each participant received a vaccine that was either BNT162b2 or mRNA-1273, given as two doses. TCRdb's table, derived via immunoSEQ multiplex PCR, lists solely in-frame clones and lacks some. The table shows tens of thousands of clones, with 74% occurring only once. No antigens are known for them. The material sequenced was CD4+ T cells from PBMCs cultured without peptide, taken after COVID-19 vaccination. The receptors shown here come from a human donor who received a COVID-19 vaccine.

This clone was counted only a few times. The rearrangement joins TRBV2 to TRBJ2-1; weak D call: TRBD1 (6 bases). The CDR3 contains 15 residues. Trimming stripped 7 bases from V and 6 bases from J, with 19 bases between. CDR1 SNHLY and CDR2 FYNNEI come from the germline V gene. CDR3 bases: TGTGCCAGCACCTCACAGGGTTTAGTTCGCAATGAGCAGTTCTTC. It codes for CASTSQGLVRNEQFF.

This rearrangement joins TRBV5-1 to TRBJ2-1; possibly TRBD1 for D (7 bases). V was clipped by 0 bases and J by 8 bases, with 18 bases between them. The CDR3 sequence is 16 residues long. The V gene's germline CDR1 is SGHRS and CDR2 YFSETQ. The DNA for the CDR3 is TGCGCCAGCAGCTTGGCATCGGGCAGGGGGGAGTATGAGCAGTTCTTC. Residues: CASSLASGRGEYEQFF.

The chain employs TRBV6-1 and TRBJ2-4; TRBD2 aligns across 11 bases. Germline V gene sequence: CDR1 MNHNS, CDR2 SASEGT. The CDR3 length is 18 residues. Germline trimming cut 3 bases from V and 1 base from J; bases unmatched to any gene: 8. The CDR3 nucleotides are TGTGCCAGCAGTGAGGGTCAGGGACTAGCGGACGCCAAAAACATTCAGTACTTC. Translating it yields CASSEGQGLADAKNIQYF.

The CDR3: CASGPRVTGELFF. CDR3 nucleotide sequence: TGTGCTAGTGGACCCAGGGTAACCGGGGAGCTGTTTTTT. The V and J genes are TRBV19 and TRBJ2-2, with D perhaps TRBD1 (5 bases). Germline V gives CDR1 LNHDA, CDR2 SQIVND (reference sequence). This CDR3 region has 13 residues. The variable domain in full, completed from reference TRBV19 and TRBJ2-2, reads DGGITQSPKYLFRKEGQNVTLSCEQNLNHDAMYWYRQDPGQGLRLIYYSQIVNDFQKGDIAEGYSVSREKKESFPLTVTSAQKNPTAFYLCASGPRVTGELFFGEGSRLTVL.

J is TRBJ1-2 and V is TRBV7-6, with D tentatively TRBD1 (6 bases). The CDR3 is 15 amino acids. CDR1 and CDR2 from the germline V gene are SGHVS and FNYEAQ. V lost 5 bases to trimming and J lost 8 bases, with 21 bases between them. Here the CDR3 reads CASSGYKDLRGGYTF. As DNA, the CDR3 is TGTGCCAGCAGCGGGTACAAGGACCTCAGGGGCGGCTACACCTTC. Filled out from reference TRBV7-6 and TRBJ1-2, the complete variable domain reads GAGVSQSPRYKVTKRGQDVALRCDPISGHVSLYWYRQALGQGPEFLTYFNYEAQQDKSGLPNDRFSAERPEGSISTLTIQRTEQRDSAMYRCASSGYKDLRGGYTFGSGTRLTVV.